The 5 T cell receptor beta chains listed next were all sequenced from one sample in a study of T cell responses to AZD1222 COVID-19 vaccine. The data were produced by immunoSEQ multiplex PCR, yet TCRdb's version contains in-frame clones alone and is incomplete. The sample shows some 130,000 clones, over 75% of them seen only once. Sequenced here: peripheral blood, sampled on day 0 of AZD1222 vaccination. The receptors were gathered from an adult in good health.

The chain is built from TRBV5-8 and TRBJ1-4; 10 positions agree with TRBD1. Per the germline V gene, CDR1 is SGHTS and CDR2 is YDEGEE. Trimming took 4 bases from V and 0 from J; bases not matched to a gene: 3. The CDR3 extends over 16 amino acids. DNA for the CDR3: TGTGCCAGCAGCCGCGGACAGGGGGCAACTAATGAAAAACTGTTTTTT. This encodes CASSRGQGATNEKLFF.

V is TRBV7-3 and J is TRBJ2-1; TRBD2 aligns across 10 bases. CDR1 and CDR2 (germline): SGHTA, FQGTGA. The CDR3 contains 15 residues. Unmatched junction bases numbered 6, after V lost 1 base and J lost 9 bases. The CDR3 DNA is TGTGCCAGCAGCTTAAGAGCGGGAGGGTGGGGTGAGCAGTTCTTC. Translating it yields CASSLRAGGWGEQFF.

V is TRBV19 and J is TRBJ2-7, with unresolved D. Looked up from germline, CDR1 is LNHDA and CDR2 is SQIVND (reference sequence). V lost 1 base to trimming and J lost 2 bases, with 9 bases between them. The CDR3 runs to 14 residues. The CDR3 spells CASSIGHLAYEQYF. The CDR3 nucleotides read TGTGCCAGTAGTATAGGGCACCTAGCCTACGAGCAGTACTTC.

The chain carries TRBV9 and TRBJ2-1; no reliable D call. The CDR3 covers 12 residues. Per germline, CDR1 SGDLS and CDR2 YYNGEE. Trimming pared 1 base from V and 7 bases from J, leaving 6 bases between. The DNA for the CDR3 is TGTGCCAGCAGCGTATACCTTAATGAGCAGTTCTTC. This sequence encodes CASSVYLNEQFF.

This chain uses TRBV2 with TRBJ2-3; D possibly corresponds to TRBD2 (6 bases). There are 16 residues in the CDR3. V was cut by 1 base and J by 3 bases, with 14 bases left in between. Germline assignment: CDR1 SNHLY and CDR2 FYNNEI. CDR3 nucleotide sequence: TGTGCCAGCAGTGAAGAAGGGGTGGGGGGAACAGATACGCAGTATTTT. Encoded protein: CASSEEGVGGTDTQYF.